This paragraph reports one TCR beta chain. Clones were sequenced by immunoSEQ multiplex PCR, and TCRdb holds only the in-frame ones, with some missing. The table records more than 200,000 clones, 83% of them present only once. The sample comes from a study of blood T cell repertoires in COVID-19. Background on the study: Acute-phase and convalescent COVID-19 samples originated in the United States, Italy and Spain. The analysed material was cDNA or gDNA that came from T cells, B-cell-depleted T cells, or PBMCs.

Sequenced sample: peripheral blood. The clonotype originates from a woman in her thirties or forties with active or convalescent COVID-19.

CDR3 nucleotide sequence: TGTGCCAGCAGCCTCGACGTAAGCGGGAACACCGGGGAGCTGTTTTTT. Its protein is CASSLDVSGNTGELFF. The rearrangement links TRBV13 to TRBJ2-2, with a tentative D call TRBD2 (5 bases). The length of the CDR3 is 16 residues. Trimming stripped 5 bases from V and 1 base from J, with 14 bases between. Germline loops: CDR1 PRHDT, CDR2 FYEKMQ (reference sequence).